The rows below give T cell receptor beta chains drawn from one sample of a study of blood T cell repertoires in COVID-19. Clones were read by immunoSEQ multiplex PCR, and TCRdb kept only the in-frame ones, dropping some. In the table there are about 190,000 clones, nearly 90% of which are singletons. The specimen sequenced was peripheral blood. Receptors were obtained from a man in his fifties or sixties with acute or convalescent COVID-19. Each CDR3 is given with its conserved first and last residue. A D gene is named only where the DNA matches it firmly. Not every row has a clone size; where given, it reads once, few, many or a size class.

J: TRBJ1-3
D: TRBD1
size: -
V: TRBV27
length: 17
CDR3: CASSLSRDRITGNTIYF
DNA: TGTGCCAGCAGTTTGAGCCGGGACAGGATCACTGGAAACACCATATATTTT

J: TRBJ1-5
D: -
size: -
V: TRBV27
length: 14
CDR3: CASSLVWGAQPQHF
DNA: TGTGCCAGCAGTTTAGTATGGGGAGCTCAGCCCCAGCATTTT

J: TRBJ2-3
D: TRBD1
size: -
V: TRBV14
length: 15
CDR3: CASSQVGTASDTQYF
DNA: TGTGCCAGCAGCCAAGTGGGGACAGCCTCAGATACGCAGTATTTT

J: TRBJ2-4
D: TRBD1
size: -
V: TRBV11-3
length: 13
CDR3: CASSLGQGDIQYF
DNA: TGTGCCAGCAGCTTAGGACAGGGTGACATTCAGTACTTC

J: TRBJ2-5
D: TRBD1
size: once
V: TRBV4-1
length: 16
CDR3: CASSQAYQGAGETQYF
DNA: TGCGCCAGCAGCCAAGCTTACCAGGGGGCCGGAGAGACCCAGTACTTC

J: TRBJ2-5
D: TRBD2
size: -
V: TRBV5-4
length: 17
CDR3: CASSSGNSGALQETQYF
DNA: TGTGCCAGCAGCAGTGGGAATAGCGGGGCCCTTCAAGAGACCCAGTACTTC

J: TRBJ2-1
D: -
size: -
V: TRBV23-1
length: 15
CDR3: CASSPGKGNYNEQFF
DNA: TGCGCCAGCAGTCCGGGCAAGGGGAACTACAATGAGCAGTTCTTC

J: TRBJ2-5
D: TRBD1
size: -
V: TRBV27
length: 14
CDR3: CASSPGQVGATQYF
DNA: TGTGCCAGCAGCCCGGGACAGGTAGGGGCAACCCAGTACTTC

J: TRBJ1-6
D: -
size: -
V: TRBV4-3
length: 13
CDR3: CASSQAGDSPLHF
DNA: TGCGCCAGCAGCCAAGCCGGGGATTCACCCCTCCACTTT

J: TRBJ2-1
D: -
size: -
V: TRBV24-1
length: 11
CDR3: CATSGVNEQFF
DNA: TGTGCCACCAGTGGCGTCAATGAGCAGTTCTTC

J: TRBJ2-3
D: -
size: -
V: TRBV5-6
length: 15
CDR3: CASSWPTTVTDTQYF
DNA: TGTGCCAGCAGCTGGCCGACAACGGTCACAGATACGCAGTATTTT

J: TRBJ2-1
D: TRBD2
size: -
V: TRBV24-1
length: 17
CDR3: CATSDPGLAGGSYEQFF
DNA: TGTGCCACCAGTGATCCTGGACTAGCGGGAGGTAGCTATGAGCAGTTCTTC

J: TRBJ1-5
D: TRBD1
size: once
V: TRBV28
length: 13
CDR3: CASSSGDRASQHF
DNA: TGTGCCAGCAGTTCCGGGGACAGGGCGAGCCAGCATTTT

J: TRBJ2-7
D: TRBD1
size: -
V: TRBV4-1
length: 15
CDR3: CASSQSGTGAYEQYF
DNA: TGCGCCAGCAGCCAGTCCGGGACAGGGGCCTACGAGCAGTACTTC

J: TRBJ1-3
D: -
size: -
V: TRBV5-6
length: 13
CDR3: CASSLVAGNTIYF
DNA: TGTGCCAGCAGCTTGGTAGCTGGAAACACCATATATTTT

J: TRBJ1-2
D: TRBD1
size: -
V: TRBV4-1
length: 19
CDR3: CASSQEVGQGALKNYGYTF
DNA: TGCGCCAGCAGCCAAGAGGTTGGGCAGGGGGCTTTAAAGAACTATGGCTACACCTTC

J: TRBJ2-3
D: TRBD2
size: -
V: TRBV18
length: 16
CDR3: CASSPGAGGPSDTQYF
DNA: TGTGCCAGCTCACCTGGAGCGGGGGGGCCCTCAGATACGCAGTATTTT

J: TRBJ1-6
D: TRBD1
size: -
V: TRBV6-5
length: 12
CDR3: CASRDRDSPLHF
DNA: TGTGCCAGCCGGGACAGGGATTCACCCCTCCACTTT

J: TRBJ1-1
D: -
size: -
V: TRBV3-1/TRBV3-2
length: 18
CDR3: CASSHHKGGRGMNTEAFF
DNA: TGTGCCAGCAGCCACCATAAGGGGGGGCGCGGTATGAACACTGAAGCTTTCTTT

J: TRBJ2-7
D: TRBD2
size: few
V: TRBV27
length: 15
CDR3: CASRASGRAPYEQYF
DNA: TGTGCCAGCAGAGCCAGCGGGAGGGCACCCTACGAGCAGTACTTC

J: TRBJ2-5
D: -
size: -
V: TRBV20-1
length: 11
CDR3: CSAPRRETQYF
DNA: TGCAGTGCCCCGCGGCGGGAGACCCAGTACTTC

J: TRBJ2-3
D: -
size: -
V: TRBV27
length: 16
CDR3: CASSLKQGLSTDTQYF
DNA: TGTGCCAGCAGTTTGAAACAGGGCCTTTCTACAGATACGCAGTATTTT

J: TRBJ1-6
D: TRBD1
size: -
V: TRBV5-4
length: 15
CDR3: CASSFRDRDNSPLHF
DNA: TGTGCCAGCAGCTTTCGGGACAGGGATAATTCACCCCTCCACTTT

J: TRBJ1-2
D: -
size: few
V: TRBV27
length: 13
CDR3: CASRFRVGYGYTF
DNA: TGTGCCAGCAGGTTCAGGGTTGGCTATGGCTACACCTTC

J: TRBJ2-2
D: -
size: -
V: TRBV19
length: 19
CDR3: CASSIIPTGTELNTGELFF
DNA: TGTGCCAGTAGTATAATCCCGACAGGTACGGAGCTGAACACCGGGGAGCTGTTTTTT

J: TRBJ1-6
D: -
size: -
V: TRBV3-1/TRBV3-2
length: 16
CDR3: CASSQDGRGGFSPLHF
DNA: TGTGCCAGCAGCCAAGACGGTAGGGGTGGGTTTTCACCCCTCCACTTT

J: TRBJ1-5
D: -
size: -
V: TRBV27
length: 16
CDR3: CASSLFFRGEDQPQHF
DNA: TGTGCCAGCAGTTTATTTTTCAGGGGAGAGGATCAGCCCCAGCATTTT

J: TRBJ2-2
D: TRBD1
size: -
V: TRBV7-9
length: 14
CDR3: CASSSYRGTGELFF
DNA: TGTGCCAGCAGCTCTTACAGGGGCACCGGGGAGCTGTTTTTT

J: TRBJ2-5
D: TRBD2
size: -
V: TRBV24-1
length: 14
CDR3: CATSVAGVVETQYF
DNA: TGTGCCACCAGTGTGGCGGGAGTCGTAGAGACCCAGTACTTC

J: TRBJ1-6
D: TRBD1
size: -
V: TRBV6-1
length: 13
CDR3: CASRGQSNSPLHF
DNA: TGTGCCAGCAGGGGACAGAGTAATTCACCCCTCCACTTT

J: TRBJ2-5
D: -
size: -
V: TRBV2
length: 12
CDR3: CASVGPQETQYF
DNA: TGTGCCAGCGTTGGCCCACAAGAGACCCAGTACTTC

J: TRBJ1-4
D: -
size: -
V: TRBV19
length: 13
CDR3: CASIETGRTRLFF
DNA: TGTGCCAGTATTGAGACAGGACGGACCAGACTGTTTTTT

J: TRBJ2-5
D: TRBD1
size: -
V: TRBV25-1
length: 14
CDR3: CASSWGQGTETQYF
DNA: TGTGCCAGCAGTTGGGGACAGGGAACAGAGACCCAGTACTTC

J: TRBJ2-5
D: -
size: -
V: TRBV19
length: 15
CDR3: CATRSWQAGEETQYF
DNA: TGTGCCACTAGAAGTTGGCAGGCCGGGGAAGAGACCCAGTACTTC

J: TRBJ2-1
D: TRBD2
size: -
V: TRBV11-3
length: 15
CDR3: CASSWTSGKYNEQFF
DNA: TGTGCCAGCAGCTGGACTAGCGGGAAATACAATGAGCAGTTCTTC

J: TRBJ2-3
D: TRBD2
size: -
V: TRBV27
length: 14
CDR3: CASRRGGSTDTQYF
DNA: TGTGCCAGCAGACGCGGGGGGAGCACAGATACGCAGTATTTT

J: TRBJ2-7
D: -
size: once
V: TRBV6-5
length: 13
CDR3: CASSYSADYEQYF
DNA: TGTGCCAGCAGTTACTCGGCAGACTACGAGCAGTACTTC

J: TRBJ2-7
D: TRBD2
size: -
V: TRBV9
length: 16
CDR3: CASSTSRTSGTPEQYF
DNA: TGTGCCAGCAGCACTAGCCGGACTAGCGGGACCCCCGAGCAGTACTTC

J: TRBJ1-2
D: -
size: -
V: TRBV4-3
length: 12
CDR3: CASSHTAYGYTF
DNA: TGCGCCAGCAGCCATACTGCCTATGGCTACACCTTC

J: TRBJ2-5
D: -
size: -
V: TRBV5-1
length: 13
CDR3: CASSLRSEETQYF
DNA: TGCGCCAGTAGTCTGCGCAGCGAAGAGACCCAGTACTTC